The 24 T cell receptor beta chains below all came from one sample that was sequenced in a study of blood T cell repertoires in COVID-19 (dated by TCRdb to about 2020). Library method: the immunoSEQ multiplex PCR assay. Imported from immuneACCESS, the table was reduced by TCRdb to in-frame sequences with V and J called. These copies leave out some clones; in studies compared against another copy, an unresolved V gene accounts for under half, and the cause of the remainder is not known. This sample has more than 250,000 clones in its table, and 80% to 90% of those were observed once. The ten largest make up more than 9% of the sample. The sequencing input was PBMCs or T cells enriched from blood (not recorded which). The receptor source for this set is a woman between 18 and 29 years old who had recovered from COVID-19.

The rearrangement links TRBV5-1 to TRBJ2-5; 7 bases map to TRBD2. Unmatched junction bases numbered 19, after V lost 4 bases and J lost 7 bases. Germline V gene sequence: CDR1 SGHRS, CDR2 YFSETQ. The CDR3 loop spans 17 amino acids. For the CDR3, the DNA is TGCGCCAGCAGCGGGAGGGCTGGGGACGGCCCAGGGTTGACCCAGTACTTC. Protein: CASSGRAGDGPGLTQYF. Supplemented by reference TRBV5-1 and TRBJ2-5, the full variable domain reads KAGVTQTPRYLIKTRGQQVTLSCSPISGHRSVSWYQQTPGQGLQFLFEYFSETQRNKGNFPGRFSGRQFSNSRSEMNVSTLELGDSALYLCASSGRAGDGPGLTQYFGPGTRLLVL.

This chain links TRBV28 with TRBJ2-7; D ambiguous. Between the trimmed V and J ends, which lost 5 bases and 4 bases, there was a span of 18 bases. This CDR3 comprises 15 residues. Germline loops: CDR1 MDHEN, CDR2 SYDVKM. The CDR3 sequence: CASSPRIYGRYEQYF. DNA of the CDR3: TGTGCCAGCAGTCCCAGGATCTACGGTCGTTACGAGCAGTACTTC.

The chain recombines TRBV20-1 with TRBJ2-3, with 8 nucleotides matching TRBD2. The J segment lost 4 bases and the V segment lost 3 bases, leaving 6 bases of the junction unmatched. The CDR3 contains 14 residues. Germline-derived CDR1 and CDR2 are DFQATT and SNEGSKA (reference sequence). The CDR3 region is CSASVSGRSDTQYF. The CDR3 coding sequence is TGCAGTGCTAGTGTAAGCGGGAGATCAGATACGCAGTATTTT.

The rearrangement links TRBV7-9 to TRBJ2-4; 8 positions match TRBD1. The CDR3 is 18 residues long. V was pared by 4 bases and J by 1 base, with 12 bases of the junction left unmatched. Looked up from germline, CDR1 is SEHNR and CDR2 is FQNEAQ (reference sequence). CDR3 residues: CASSSATGGSRAKNIQYF. Written as DNA, the CDR3 is TGTGCCAGCAGCTCTGCCACAGGGGGAAGTAGGGCCAAAAACATTCAGTACTTC.

This sequence joins TRBV27 and TRBJ2-2; 7 bases map to TRBD1. The CDR3 runs to 16 residues. V was clipped by 5 bases and J by 1 base; unmatched bases: 7. Germline CDR1 MNHEY, CDR2 SMNVEV (reference sequence). CDR3 loop: CASSPLGGVNTGELFF. The CDR3 DNA reads as TGTGCCAGCAGTCCCTTAGGGGGCGTGAACACCGGGGAGCTGTTTTTT.

The chain carries TRBV11-2 and TRBJ1-1, with D uncertain. Germline CDR1 reads SGHAT; CDR2 reads FQNNGV. Trimming left V 5 bases short and J 1 base short, with 8 bases between. This CDR3 is 13 amino acids long. Here the CDR3 reads CASSPYRNTEAFF. The DNA for the CDR3 is TGTGCCAGCAGCCCCTATCGGAACACTGAAGCTTTCTTT.

The genes are TRBV2 and TRBJ1-2, with 9 bases lining up with TRBD1. The germline gives CDR1 SNHLY, CDR2 FYNNEI. The CDR3 is made up of 14 amino acids. Losses at the gene ends were 6 bases for V and 3 bases for J; bases not matched to a gene: 5. CDR3 region: CASSGQGRDYGYTF. The CDR3 region has the DNA TGTGCCAGCAGCGGACAGGGGAGGGACTATGGCTACACCTTC.

The V call is TRBV5-1, the J call TRBJ1-1; 7 positions agree with TRBD1. Germline values: CDR1 SGHRS, CDR2 YFSETQ. The CDR3 covers 16 residues. With 4 bases clipped from V and 4 bases from J, the junction kept 13 bases outside the gene matches. The CDR3 nucleotides are TGCGCCAGCAGCAACAATGGGGCAGGGGGTTTCACTGAAGCTTTCTTT. This codes for CASSNNGAGGFTEAFF.

The rearrangement joins TRBV5-1 to TRBJ2-5; TRBD1 agrees at 7 bases. The CDR3 contains 14 residues. V lost 3 bases, J lost 1 base, and 3 bases stayed unmatched. Germline-derived CDR1 and CDR2 are SGHRS and YFSETQ. The CDR3 DNA reads TGCGCCAGCAGCTACGACAGGGTCCAAGAGACCCAGTACTTC. Translation gives CASSYDRVQETQYF.

This chain connects TRBV5-1 to TRBJ2-7, with 11 positions matching TRBD1. The CDR3 sequence is 15 residues long. V was clipped by 3 bases and J by 0 bases; unmatched bases: 2. Looked up from germline, CDR1 is SGHRS and CDR2 is YFSETQ. The CDR3 spells CASSSGTGGSYEQYF. CDR3 bases: TGCGCCAGCAGCTCCGGGACAGGGGGCTCCTACGAGCAGTACTTC.

This chain connects TRBV15 to TRBJ2-7; 11 bases fit TRBD2. Trimming cost V 8 bases and J 6 bases; bases outside gene matches: 9. Germline CDR1 is LNHNV and CDR2 is YYDKDF (reference sequence). This CDR3 region has 14 residues. The CDR3 coding sequence is TGTGCCACCGGGAAAGGGACTAGCGGATTCGAGCAGTACTTC. It is translated as CATGKGTSGFEQYF.

The chain carries TRBV5-1 and TRBJ1-2; D might be TRBD1 (5 bases). Looked up from germline, CDR1 is SGHRS and CDR2 is YFSETQ. The V end was cut by 2 bases, the J end by 4 bases, with 18 bases between. CDR3 size: 16 residues. This CDR3 reads CASSFLRSGSIYGYTF. The CDR3 DNA reads as TGCGCCAGCAGCTTTTTGAGGTCAGGGTCGATCTATGGCTACACCTTC. Together with reference TRBV5-1 and TRBJ1-2, the CDR3 gives the full variable domain: KAGVTQTPRYLIKTRGQQVTLSCSPISGHRSVSWYQQTPGQGLQFLFEYFSETQRNKGNFPGRFSGRQFSNSRSEMNVSTLELGDSALYLCASSFLRSGSIYGYTFGSGTRLTVV.

The chain has TRBV30 and TRBJ2-3; maybe TRBD2 (6 bases). Germline lookup yields CDR1 GTSNPN and CDR2 SVGIG (reference sequence). CDR3 length: 13 residues. The ends were cut back, 2 bases at V and 3 bases at J, with 9 bases in the middle. CDR3 sequence reads: CAWSIGRTDTQYF. The CDR3 DNA follows: TGTGCCTGGAGTATCGGGAGAACAGATACGCAGTATTTT.

This chain links TRBV28 with TRBJ1-5, with TRBD1 matching 7 bases. Unmatched junction bases numbered 4, after V lost 2 bases and J lost 0 bases. CDR1 and CDR2 (germline): MDHEN, SYDVKM. The CDR3 runs 16 residues. The chain's CDR3 is CASSLDREYSNQPQHF. CDR3 nucleotide sequence: TGTGCCAGCAGTTTAGACAGGGAGTATAGCAATCAGCCCCAGCATTTT.

V and J are TRBV18 and TRBJ2-7, with TRBD1 as a possible D gene (5 bases). Germline CDR1 reads KGHSH; CDR2 reads LQKENI. Between the trimmed V and J ends, which lost 3 bases and 1 base, there was a span of 25 bases. CDR3 length: 19 residues. DNA for the CDR3: TGTGCCAGCTCACCGCAGACAGTTCCCTCTACCATACATTCCTACGAGCAGTACTTC. Translation: CASSPQTVPSTIHSYEQYF.

Remarks on this clone: One junction end does not reproduce the germline sequence, and a read error may be involved. The chain links TRBV5-1 to TRBJ1-1; TRBD1 aligns across 7 bases. Germline CDR1 is SGHRS and CDR2 is YFSETQ. The CDR3 runs to 16 residues. CDR3 sequence: CPSSLLGGWGATEAFF. The CDR3 coding sequence is TGCCCCAGCAGCTTGCTAGGGGGCTGGGGGGCCACTGAAGCTTTCTTT.

This clone was found once. The genes are TRBV6-5 and TRBJ2-3; 10 bases line up with TRBD2. Trimming at V came to 2 bases and at J to 5 bases, leaving 4 bases not matched to a gene. The CDR3 sequence is 15 residues long. The germline CDR1 and CDR2 sequences are MNHEY and SVGAGI. CDR3 coding DNA: TGTGCCAGCAGTTACGAAGCGGGGGGGCGAGATACGCAGTATTTT. Encoded protein: CASSYEAGGRDTQYF.

This chain uses TRBV10-1 with TRBJ1-1; no clear D gene. Germline lookup yields CDR1 WNHNN and CDR2 SYGVQD (reference sequence). There are 13 residues in the CDR3. Trimming shortened V by 4 bases and J by 0 bases, and 6 bases separated the two germline ends. The CDR3 DNA reads TGCGCCAGCAGTGTTCGCGTGAACACTGAAGCTTTCTTT. Translating gives CASSVRVNTEAFF.

The chain links TRBV3-1 (or the pseudogene TRBV3-2) to TRBJ1-4; D is unclear. The CDR3 consists of 16 residues. Trimming shortened V by 1 base and J by 1 base, and 10 bases separated the two germline ends. CDR1 and CDR2 from the germline V gene are LGHDT and YNNKEL (reference sequence). CDR3 sequence: CASSQGFGETNEKLFF. The CDR3 bases are TGTGCCAGCAGCCAAGGATTCGGAGAAACTAATGAAAAACTGTTTTTT.

There are a few counts of this clone. V usage is TRBV12-5 and J usage is TRBJ1-6; D is possibly TRBD1 (6 bases). Deletions cut 6 bases from V and 10 bases from J, with 13 bases between. In germline, CDR1 is LGHNT, CDR2 FRNRAP. The CDR3 is 13 residues long. The CDR3 DNA is TGTGCTAGTGGCGACCAGGGGTTCTCACCCCTCCACTTT. Translation: CASGDQGFSPLHF. The entire variable domain, with the rest obtained from reference TRBV12-5 and TRBJ1-6, is as follows: DARVTQTPRHKVTEMGQEVTMRCQPILGHNTVFWYRQTMMQGLELLAYFRNRAPLDDSGMPKDRFSAEMPDATLATLKIQPSEPRDSAVYFCASGDQGFSPLHFGNGTRLTVT.

The CDR3: CASGLGGKDEKLFF. The CDR3 nucleotides are TGTGCCAGCGGCCTTGGGGGGAAGGATGAAAAACTGTTTTTT. The chain carries TRBV28 and TRBJ1-4, with D possibly matching TRBD1 (5 bases). CDR1 and CDR2 (germline): MDHEN, SYDVKM. The CDR3 is made up of 14 amino acids. Deletions cut 8 bases from V and 6 bases from J, with 16 bases between. The whole variable domain, remainder taken from reference TRBV28 and TRBJ1-4, is DVKVTQSSRYLVKRTGEKVFLECVQDMDHENMFWYRQDPGLGLRLIYFSYDVKMKEKGDIPEGYSVSREKKERFSLILESASTNQTSMYLCASGLGGKDEKLFFGSGTQLSVL.

The CDR3 is CASSSTGNQPQHF. Written as DNA, the CDR3 is TGCGCCAGCAGCTCCACGGGGAATCAGCCCCAGCATTTT. The V gene is TRBV5-1, the J gene TRBJ1-5; no clear D gene. The CDR3 has 13 amino acids. V was trimmed by 3 bases and J by 4 bases, leaving 8 bases between them. CDR1 SGHRS and CDR2 YFSETQ come from the germline V gene.

The J gene is TRBJ2-7, the V gene TRBV2; 10 nucleotides line up with TRBD2. CDR1 is SNHLY, CDR2 FYNNEI, per germline. Trimming removed 4 bases from V and 0 bases from J; junction bases left unmatched: 3. The CDR3 spans 15 residues. This chain's CDR3 is CASSAASGGSYEQYF. CDR3 DNA: TGTGCCAGCAGTGCGGCTAGCGGGGGCTCCTACGAGCAGTACTTC. Filled out from reference TRBV2 and TRBJ2-7, the complete variable domain reads EPEVTQTPSHQVTQMGQEVILRCVPISNHLYFYWYRQILGQKVEFLVSFYNNEISEKSEIFDDQFSVERPDGSNFTLKIRSTKLEDSAMYFCASSAASGGSYEQYFGPGTRLTVT.

J is TRBJ1-2 and V is TRBV12-3 or TRBV12-4; TRBD1 is a possible D gene (5 bases). The CDR3 covers 13 residues. V was pared by 11 bases and J by 8 bases, with 21 bases between. The CDR3 sequence: CAVHKQGARGYTF. The CDR3 DNA follows: TGTGCCGTGCATAAGCAGGGCGCCCGAGGCTACACCTTC.